This entry describes one TCR beta chain. Its matching antigen is unknown. The method was immunoSEQ multiplex PCR; TCRdb's version includes in-frame clones alone and lacks a portion of them. Of about 53,000 clones in the sample, over 80% were seen once. This sample was taken from a study of T cells in localized non-small cell lung cancer. Study results and caveats: Heterogeneity remains possible because sequencing was limited to only one tumor region. Longer overall survival was associated with a higher density of T cells in the blood. Detection in adjacent lung was observed for a median about 56 of the top 100 tumor clones.

The starting material was peripheral blood mononuclear cells, obtained before any cancer treatment. This sequence was found in a man between 40 and 69 years old with stage III lung adenocarcinoma.

The CDR3 bases are TGTGCCAGCAGCCAAGAGCTAGCGGGGGTTTCCAATGAGCAGTTCTTC. It translates to CASSQELAGVSNEQFF. The chain joins TRBV4-2 to TRBJ2-1; 10 nucleotides agree with TRBD2. Per the germline V gene, CDR1 is LGHNA and CDR2 is YNFKEQ. The CDR3 has 16 amino acids. Trimming at V came to 0 bases and at J to 6 bases, leaving 5 bases not matched to a gene.